The entry below gives a single T cell receptor (beta chain) sequence along with its context. What it binds is not known. Assay: immunoSEQ multiplex PCR; the TCRdb copy retains only in-frame clones and omits some. Of approximately 41,000 clones in the sample, approximately 80% were seen once. The sample belongs to a study of CD4 T cells in relation to SARS-CoV-2 and coronaviruses. About the research overall: TCR beta CDR3s were sequenced after approximately nine-day antigen culture of PBMCs.

The V gene end was trimmed by 5 bases and the J gene end by 0 bases; junction bases not matched to a gene: 21. CDR1 is SEHNR, CDR2 FQNEAQ, per germline (reference sequence). This CDR3 region has 21 residues. The material sequenced was naive CD4+ T cells from PBMCs, cultured in vitro. Sample subset: naive CD4+ T cells isolated by negative enrichment. This TCR derives from an adult with COVID-19. The chain links TRBV7-9 to TRBJ2-2; the match to TRBD2 covers 7 bases. CDR3 loop: CASSIPLFGGTTLANTGELFF. In DNA, the CDR3 is TGTGCCAGCAGCATACCCCTGTTCGGCGGGACTACATTAGCGAACACCGGGGAGCTGTTTTTT.